This T cell receptor beta chain was retrieved from a study of T cells in localized non-small cell lung cancer. Study-wide points: Adjacent lung held a median roughly 60 of the top 100 tumor clones.

The count of this clone is one. The antigen remains undetermined. From germline, CDR1 is SNHLY and CDR2 FYNNEI. The CDR3 spans 12 residues. Trimming left V 0 bases short and J 7 bases short, with 6 bases between. The assay was immunoSEQ multiplex PCR, and TCRdb's table has in-frame clones only and misses some. The table lists roughly 39,000 clones, 75% to 95% of them singletons. The chain has TRBV2 and TRBJ1-2; D uncertain. The receptor was derived from a woman aged 35-75 years with stage II lung adenocarcinoma. This specimen was PBMCs, taken before any cancer treatment. CDR3 loop: CASSEARSGYTF. The CDR3 DNA sequence: TGTGCCAGCAGTGAAGCAAGAAGTGGCTACACCTTC.